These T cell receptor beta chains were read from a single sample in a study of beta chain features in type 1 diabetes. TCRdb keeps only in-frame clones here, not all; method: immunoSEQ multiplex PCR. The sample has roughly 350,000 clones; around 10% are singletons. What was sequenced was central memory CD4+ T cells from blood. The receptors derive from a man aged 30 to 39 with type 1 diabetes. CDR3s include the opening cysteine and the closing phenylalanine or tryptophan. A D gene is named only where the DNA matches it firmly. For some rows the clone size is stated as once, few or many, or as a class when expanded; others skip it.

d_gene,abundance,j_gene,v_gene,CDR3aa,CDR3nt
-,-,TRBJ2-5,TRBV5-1,CASSLDPIKGKETQYF,TGCGCCAGCAGCTTGGATCCTATTAAGGGAAAAGAGACCCAGTACTTC
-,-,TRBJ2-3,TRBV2,CASSEFIGSTPNTQTTQYF,TGTGCCAGCAGTGAATTTATCGGGAGTACCCCTAACACCCAAACAACGCAGTATTTT
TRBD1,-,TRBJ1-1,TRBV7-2,CASSFQGDTEAFF,TGTGCCAGCAGCTTCCAGGGGGACACTGAAGCTTTCTTT
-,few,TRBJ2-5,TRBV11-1,CASSWTVQETQYF,TGTGCCAGCAGCTGGACAGTGCAAGAGACCCAGTACTTC
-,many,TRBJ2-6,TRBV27,CASSLAGANVLTF,TGTGCCAGCAGTTTGGCCGGGGCCAACGTCCTGACTTTC
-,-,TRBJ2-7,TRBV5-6,CASSLDAGSSYEQYF,TGTGCCAGCAGCTTGGATGCAGGGAGCTCCTACGAGCAGTACTTC
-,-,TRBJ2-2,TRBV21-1,CASTVVQGAGELFF,TGTGCCAGCACAGTCGTACAGGGGGCCGGGGAGCTGTTTTTT
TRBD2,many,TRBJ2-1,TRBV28,CASSSVPGLAGGAYNEQFF,TGTGCCAGCAGTTCAGTCCCGGGACTAGCGGGAGGGGCCTACAATGAGCAGTTCTTC
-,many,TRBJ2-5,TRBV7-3,CASSSLGTQETQYF,TGTGCCAGCAGCTCTTTGGGAACCCAAGAGACCCAGTACTTC
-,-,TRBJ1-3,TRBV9,CASSAPTGVFSGNTIYF,TGTGCCAGCAGCGCTCCGACTGGGGTTTTCTCTGGAAACACCATATATTTT
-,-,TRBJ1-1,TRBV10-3,CASSDKGGDTEAFF,TGTGCCAGCAGTGATAAGGGAGGGGACACTGAAGCTTTCTTT
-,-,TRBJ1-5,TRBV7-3,CASSLTDNQPQHF,TGTGCCAGCAGCCTCACGGACAATCAGCCCCAGCATTTT
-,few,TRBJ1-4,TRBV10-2,CASREVRGGEKLFF,TGCGCCAGCAGGGAGGTTCGAGGTGGGGAAAAACTGTTTTTT
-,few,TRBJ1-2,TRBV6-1,CASSPRQSTYRYTF,TGTGCCAGCAGTCCAAGACAGAGTACCTATCGCTACACCTTC
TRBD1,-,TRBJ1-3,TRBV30,CAWKRDRADSGNTIYF,TGTGCCTGGAAGAGGGACAGGGCCGACTCTGGAAACACCATATATTTT
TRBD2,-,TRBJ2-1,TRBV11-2,CASSLGSGMNSYNEQFF,TGTGCCAGCAGCTTAGGTAGCGGGATGAACTCCTACAATGAGCAGTTCTTC
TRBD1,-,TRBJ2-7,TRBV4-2,CASSVTPGQEFSQYF,TGTGCCAGCAGCGTAACCCCGGGACAGGAGTTCTCGCAGTACTTC
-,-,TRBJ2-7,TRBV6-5,CASRLGGVIYEQYF,TGTGCCAGCAGGCTAGGGGGGGTAATCTACGAGCAGTACTTC
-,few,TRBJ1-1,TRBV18,CASSLSGGAGTEAFF,TGTGCCAGCTCACTCTCGGGGGGGGCGGGCACTGAAGCTTTCTTT
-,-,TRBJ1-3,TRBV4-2,CASSQDRSSGNTIYF,TGTGCCAGCAGCCAAGATCGCTCTTCTGGAAACACCATATATTTT
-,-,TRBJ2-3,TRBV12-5,CASSRDANTQYF,TGTGCTAGTAGCAGGGACGCTAATACGCAGTATTTT
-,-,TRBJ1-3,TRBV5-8,CASSFPGNTIYF,TGTGCCAGCAGCTTTCCCGGAAACACCATATATTTT
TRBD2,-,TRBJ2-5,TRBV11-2,CASSLMASGSETQYF,TGTGCCAGCAGCTTAATGGCTAGCGGGAGTGAGACCCAGTACTTC
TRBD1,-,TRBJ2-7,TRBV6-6,CASSPYRGTYEQYF,TGTGCCAGCAGTCCCTACAGGGGGACCTACGAGCAGTACTTC
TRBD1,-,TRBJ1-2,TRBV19,CASRDDGTEYGYTF,TGTGCCAGTAGGGACGATGGGACAGAGTATGGCTACACCTTC
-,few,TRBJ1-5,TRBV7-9,CASSQDGRGGSNQPQHF,TGCGCCAGCAGCCAAGATGGAAGAGGCGGTAGCAATCAGCCCCAGCATTTT
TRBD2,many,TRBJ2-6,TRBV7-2,CASSFNTGLAGGANVLTF,TGTGCCAGCAGCTTTAATACGGGACTAGCAGGTGGGGCCAACGTCCTGACTTTC
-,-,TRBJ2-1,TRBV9,CANSAILQEQFF,TGTGCCAACAGCGCGATCCTCCAAGAGCAGTTCTTC